Listed here are 30 T cell receptor beta chains from one sample, sequenced in a study of CD8+CD57+ T cells in acquired aplastic anemia. The template for TCR beta VDJ and CDR3 sequence profiling was genomic DNA. TCRdb redid the calling of the reads with MiXCR, one entry per CDR3 protein. Among under 200,000 distinct CDR3 sequences listed, 65% to 75% were seen once. Patients picked for sequencing had shown CD8+CD57+ cell expansion detected by flow cytometry. Sequencing was done on a sample of sorted CD4+, CD8+, or CD8+CD57+ T cells (not recorded which) from PBMCs. These TCRs come from a human donor with aplastic anemia.

Comment on this clonotype: A read error may account for a junction end that differs from germline. This rearrangement joins TRBV5-6 to TRBJ2-1, with a tentative D call TRBD2 (7 bases). Germline loops: CDR1 SGHDT, CDR2 YYEEEE. This CDR3 region has 15 residues. The CDR3 nucleotides are TGTGCCGGCAGTTTTATGGGGGGGCCCTACAATGAGCAGTTCTTC. Protein product: CAGSFMGGPYNEQFF.

V gene TRBV9 combines with J gene TRBJ2-7; TRBD2 aligns across 7 bases. CDR3 size: 12 residues. CDR1 SGDLS and CDR2 YYNGEE come from the germline V gene. Unmatched junction bases numbered 2, after V lost 3 bases and J lost 5 bases. The CDR3 spells CASSAGTNEQYF. CDR3 DNA: TGTGCCAGCAGCGCCGGGACTAACGAGCAGTACTTC.

This clonotype was detected only once. The CDR3 here is CSASPATGDREQYF. CDR3 bases: TGCAGTGCTAGCCCGGCGACAGGGGATCGCGAGCAGTACTTC. The chain couples TRBV20-1 to TRBJ2-7, with 8 bases matching TRBD1. Losses at the gene ends were 3 bases for V and 6 bases for J; bases not matched to a gene: 10. Germline V gives CDR1 DFQATT, CDR2 SNEGSKA (reference sequence). The CDR3 covers 14 residues.

This chain links TRBV6-5 with TRBJ1-1; TRBD1 agrees at 7 bases. The trim removed 4 bases at V and 4 bases at J, leaving 6 bases unmatched. The CDR3 is 14 residues long. In germline, CDR1 is MNHEY, CDR2 SVGAGI. The CDR3 nucleotides read TGTGCCAGCAGTTTTAACAGGGGCGCCACTGAAGCTTTCTTT. Protein: CASSFNRGATEAFF.

This chain connects TRBV10-3 to TRBJ2-5, with a tentative D call TRBD1 (5 bases). Germline CDR1 is ENHRY and CDR2 is SYGVKD. The CDR3 loop spans 13 amino acids. V dropped 2 bases and J dropped 5 bases, with 9 bases sitting between them. CDR3 amino acids: CAISETAGETQYF. In DNA form, the CDR3 reads TGTGCCATCAGTGAGACAGCAGGGGAGACCCAGTACTTC.

CDR3 amino acids: CASSEGGWPQHF. The CDR3 nucleotides read TGTGCCAGCAGTGAAGGGGGATGGCCCCAGCATTTT. The rearrangement joins TRBV2 to TRBJ1-5, with D unclear. The V end was cut by 1 base, the J end by 9 bases, with 7 bases between. CDR1 and CDR2 (germline): SNHLY, FYNNEI. This CDR3 spans 12 amino acids.

This clonotype was seen repeatedly, ten times or more. The chain recombines TRBV28 with TRBJ2-1, with D perhaps assigned TRBD1 or TRBD2 (6 bases each). This CDR3 comprises 10 residues. CDR1 and CDR2 from the germline V gene are MDHEN and SYDVKM. Trimming stripped 10 bases from V and 10 bases from J, with 11 bases between. CDR3 bases: TGTGCCATAAGGAGGGGGGAGCAGTTCTTC. This gives the protein CAIRRGEQFF. The full variable domain, its missing parts supplied by reference TRBV28 and TRBJ2-1, is DVKVTQSSRYLVKRTGEKVFLECVQDMDHENMFWYRQDPGLGLRLIYFSYDVKMKEKGDIPEGYSVSREKKERFSLILESASTNQTSMYLCAIRRGEQFFGPGTRLTVL.

J is TRBJ1-1 and V is TRBV20-1; no clear D. This CDR3 has 11 residues. The germline V gene encodes CDR1 DFQATT and CDR2 SNEGSKA (reference sequence). The V and J ends lost 6 bases and 4 bases respectively, with 9 bases between them. The CDR3, as DNA: TGCAGTGCGAATAAGGCCACTGAAGCTTTCTTT. Amino acids: CSANKATEAFF.

V usage is TRBV25-1 and J usage is TRBJ2-1, with D possibly called TRBD1 or TRBD2 (5 bases each). Trimming took 4 bases from V and 0 from J, leaving 7 bases between them. CDR3 length equals 14 residues. Germline CDR1 reads MGHDK; CDR2 reads SYGVNS. CDR3: CASSGGSSYNEQFF. In nucleotides, the CDR3 is TGTGCCAGCAGTGGGGGGAGCTCCTACAATGAGCAGTTCTTC. Supplemented by reference TRBV25-1 and TRBJ2-1, the full variable domain reads EADIYQTPRYLVIGTGKKITLECSQTMGHDKMYWYQQDPGMELHLIHYSYGVNSTEKGDLSSESTVSRIRTEHFPLTLESARPSHTSQYLCASSGGSSYNEQFFGPGTRLTVL.

This chain connects TRBV2 to TRBJ1-2, with 7 bases matching TRBD1. V lost 6 bases to trimming and J lost 4 bases; unmatched junction nucleotides: 8. CDR1 is SNHLY, CDR2 FYNNEI, per germline. The CDR3 runs 14 residues. CDR3: CASRGEGARYGYTF. The CDR3 DNA reads as TGTGCCAGCAGGGGTGAGGGGGCCCGCTATGGCTACACCTTC.

The chain links TRBV20-1 to TRBJ2-5; D may be TRBD2 (6 bases). The J call is doubtful: the DNA matches TRBJ2-1 better. The CDR3 covers 15 residues. The germline gives CDR1 DFQATT, CDR2 SNEGSKA (reference sequence). The CDR3 is CSAIIGAGTYNEQFF. Here the CDR3 DNA reads TGCAGTGCTATCATAGGGGCGGGGACCTACAATGAGCAGTTCTTC.

The rearrangement joins TRBV24-1 to TRBJ1-2; maybe TRBD1 (5 bases). CDR3 size: 13 residues. V lost 11 bases and J 5 bases, leaving 17 bases between the germline ends. Germline assignment: CDR1 KGHDR and CDR2 SFDVKD. CDR3 sequence reads: CAIGVGTDYGYTF. The CDR3 DNA sequence: TGTGCCATCGGGGTGGGGACGGATTATGGCTACACCTTC.

The chain links TRBV5-4 to TRBJ2-7; D possibly uses TRBD1 or TRBD2 (5 bases each). Trimming cost V 0 bases and J 6 bases, with 10 bases left between them. The CDR3 consists of 13 residues. Germline CDR1 SGHNT, CDR2 YYREEE (reference sequence). The CDR3 DNA follows: TGTGCCAGCAGCTTGGAAGGTGGGGGCGAGCAGTACTTC. It translates to CASSLEGGGEQYF.

This chain links TRBV5-4 with TRBJ2-6; no firm D call. Germline values: CDR1 SGHNT, CDR2 YYREEE (reference sequence). V lost 0 bases to trimming and J lost 0 bases, with 10 bases between them. The length of the CDR3 is 17 residues. DNA of the CDR3: TGTGCCAGCAGCTTGGGACTCCCAAGCTCTGGGGCCAACGTCCTGACTTTC. It codes for CASSLGLPSSGANVLTF. The variable domain in full, with the rest retrieved from reference TRBV5-4 and TRBJ2-6, is ETGVTQSPTHLIKTRGQQVTLRCSSQSGHNTVSWYQQALGQGPQFIFQYYREEENGRGNFPPRFSGLQFPNYSSELNVNALELDDSALYLCASSLGLPSSGANVLTFGAGSRLTVL.

V is TRBV7-2 and J is TRBJ2-1, with 8 bases matching TRBD2. The V gene end was trimmed by 3 bases and the J gene end by 5 bases; junction bases not matched to a gene: 9. Germline V CDR1 and CDR2: SGHTA, FQGNSA. CDR3 length: 16 amino acids. CDR3 nucleotide sequence: TGTGCCAGCAGCTTGCCCAGCGGGAGAGTCGACAATGAGCAGTTCTTC. Its protein product is CASSLPSGRVDNEQFF.

This chain connects TRBV19 to TRBJ2-5; no firm D call. V was cut by 5 bases and J by 5 bases, with 12 bases left in between. The germline CDR1 and CDR2 sequences are LNHDA and SQIVND (reference sequence). The CDR3 spans 13 residues. CDR3 protein: CASSYGVRETQYF. The CDR3 region has the DNA TGTGCCAGTAGTTATGGGGTCCGGGAGACCCAGTACTTC.

The chain uses TRBV7-9 and TRBJ2-7, with 12 bases identical to TRBD2. V lost 1 base, J lost 11 bases, and 3 bases stayed unmatched. Germline values: CDR1 SEHNR, CDR2 FQNEAQ (reference sequence). The CDR3 totals 13 residues. CDR3 sequence reads: CASSLETSGSEYF. CDR3 DNA sequence: TGTGCCAGCAGCTTAGAGACTAGCGGGAGTGAGTACTTC.

CDR3 in amino acids: CASSLVIGQVGYTF. CDR3 nucleotide sequence: TGCGCCAGCAGCTTGGTTATTGGACAAGTGGGCTACACCTTC. The chain is built from TRBV5-1 and TRBJ1-2; D is possibly TRBD1 (5 bases). This CDR3 is 14 amino acids long. V shed 0 bases and J shed 8 bases, with 14 bases lying between them. Germline CDR1 SGHRS, CDR2 YFSETQ.

The chain links TRBV2 to TRBJ2-7, with 10 bases fitting TRBD1. CDR1 is SNHLY and CDR2 is FYNNEI in the germline V gene. Trimming took 8 bases from V and 1 from J; bases not matched to a gene: 8. The CDR3 covers 15 residues. DNA of the CDR3: TGTGCCAGCCTCGTGGGGACAGGGGTGTCCTACGAGCAGTACTTC. Translated, it gives CASLVGTGVSYEQYF.

The genes are TRBV7-9 and TRBJ2-7; TRBD2 matches at 8 bases. Trimming at V came to 2 bases and at J to 5 bases, leaving 11 bases not matched to a gene. Germline loops: CDR1 SEHNR, CDR2 FQNEAQ (reference sequence). This CDR3 spans 16 amino acids. The CDR3 reads CASSLLGQREFNEQYF. Here the CDR3 DNA reads TGTGCCAGCAGCTTACTCGGGCAGCGGGAGTTCAACGAGCAGTACTTC.

The chain employs TRBV7-2 and TRBJ1-6; D gene unclear. V gave up 8 bases and J gave up 5 bases, with 13 bases separating them. The CDR3 loop spans 14 amino acids. Looked up from germline, CDR1 is SGHTA and CDR2 is FQGNSA. The DNA for the CDR3 is TGTGCCAGCGGGTCCGGGGAAAATAATTCACCCCTCCACTTT. This gives the protein CASGSGENNSPLHF.

This clonotype has only a few counts. CDR3 sequence (DNA): TGTGCCAGCAGCTCTAGAGGGCAGGGCCAGCAGTACTTC. Translating gives CASSSRGQGQQYF. V is TRBV7-9 and J is TRBJ2-7, with D perhaps TRBD1 or TRBD2 (5 bases each). The CDR3 length is 13 residues. From germline, CDR1 is SEHNR and CDR2 FQNEAQ (reference sequence). V was trimmed by 4 bases and J by 8 bases, leaving 15 bases between them. The full variable domain, in which reference TRBV7-9 and TRBJ2-7 provide the parts outside the CDR3, is DTGVSQNPRHKITKRGQNVTFRCDPISEHNRLYWYRQTLGQGPEFLTYFQNEAQLEKSRLLSDRFSAERPKGSFSTLEIQRTEQGDSAMYLCASSSRGQGQQYFGPGTRLTVT.

This sequence joins TRBV2 and TRBJ2-1; TRBD2 matches at 9 bases. V trimming: 4 bases; J trimming: 3 bases; junction bases outside the gene matches: 4. Germline V gene lookup returns CDR1 SNHLY and CDR2 FYNNEI. The CDR3 loop spans 15 amino acids. The CDR3 here is CASSVTSGLYNEQFF. DNA for the CDR3: TGTGCCAGCAGTGTCACTAGCGGGCTCTACAATGAGCAGTTCTTC. Using reference TRBV2 and TRBJ2-1 for the parts outside the CDR3, the full variable domain is EPEVTQTPSHQVTQMGQEVILRCVPISNHLYFYWYRQILGQKVEFLVSFYNNEISEKSEIFDDQFSVERPDGSNFTLKIRSTKLEDSAMYFCASSVTSGLYNEQFFGPGTRLTVL.

The V call is TRBV19, the J call TRBJ2-3; 7 bases map to TRBD2. J was trimmed by 4 bases and V by 3 bases; bases with no gene match: 4. The CDR3 has 14 residues. The germline V gene has CDR1 LNHDA and CDR2 SQIVND (reference sequence). CDR3 DNA sequence: TGTGCCAGTAGTATGTCGGGGGGACCAGATACGCAGTATTTT. It yields the protein CASSMSGGPDTQYF.

The chain joins TRBV12-3 or TRBV12-4 to TRBJ2-5, with 8 positions matching TRBD2. There are 15 residues in the CDR3. V shed 5 bases, J shed 2 bases, and the junction held 7 bases outside the gene matches. The CDR3 sequence is CASSPGLGVQETQYF. The DNA for the CDR3 is TGTGCCAGCAGTCCGGGACTAGGGGTGCAAGAGACCCAGTACTTC.

The rearrangement uses TRBV2 and TRBJ2-7; 12 bases are shared with TRBD1. There are 15 residues in the CDR3. V trimming: 6 bases; J trimming: 3 bases; junction bases outside the gene matches: 6. Germline CDR1 is SNHLY and CDR2 is FYNNEI. CDR3 nucleotides: TGTGCCAGCAGCGCCCGGGACAGGGGGCACTACGAGCAGTACTTC. Protein product: CASSARDRGHYEQYF.

V and J are TRBV5-1 and TRBJ2-1; D perhaps matches TRBD2 (5 bases). This CDR3 is 14 amino acids long. Trimming stripped 3 bases from V and 8 bases from J, with 15 bases between. CDR1 and CDR2 (germline): SGHRS, YFSETQ. CDR3 DNA sequence: TGCGCCAGCAGCTCCTGGACTGGAGGCGATGAGCAGTTCTTC. Translated, it gives CASSSWTGGDEQFF.

V usage is TRBV15 and J usage is TRBJ2-7, with D possibly being TRBD1 (5 bases). From germline, CDR1 is LNHNV and CDR2 YYDKDF (reference sequence). The CDR3 is 14 amino acids. The V and J ends lost 4 bases and 7 bases respectively, with 17 bases between them. CDR3: CATSNSGYHGEQYF. The CDR3 DNA sequence: TGTGCCACCAGCAATTCAGGGTACCATGGGGAGCAGTACTTC.

In this sample, this clonotype turned up a few times. V and J are TRBV7-9 and TRBJ2-5; 9 positions agree with TRBD2. Germline V CDR1 and CDR2: SEHNR, FQNEAQ (reference sequence). The CDR3 spans 13 residues. The J segment lost 3 bases and the V segment lost 10 bases, leaving 6 bases of the junction unmatched. In nucleotides, the CDR3 is TGTGCCACCTCGACTAGCGGAAAAGAGACCCAGTACTTC. Its protein product is CATSTSGKETQYF.

The chain carries TRBV29-1 and TRBJ1-2; D unclear. This CDR3 is built from 15 residues. The ends were cut back, 0 bases at V and 5 bases at J, with 16 bases in the middle. CDR1 is SQVTM and CDR2 is ANQGSEA in the germline V gene. The CDR3 DNA follows: TGCAGCGTTGAAGAGATCAGACCCTCTAGGTATGGCTACACCTTC. Residues: CSVEEIRPSRYGYTF.